The 23 T cell receptor beta chains given below trace back to one sample, sequenced in a study of CD8 T cells in Susac syndrome. RNA totalling roughly 0.45 to 1 ug underwent reverse transcription with random hexamers. TCRdb fed the immunoSEQ multiplex PCR reads into MiXCR, producing one record per CDR3 protein. The profile shows some 160,000 distinct CDR3 sequences, roughly 95% of them singletons. The sequenced sample was CD8+ T cells from PBMCs. These TCRs come from a human donor with multiple sclerosis.

The gene calls are TRBV5-6 and TRBJ1-2; TRBD1 matches 7 bases. The CDR3 spans 12 residues. The junction had 3 bases not matched to a gene; V was cut back by 0 bases and J by 10 bases. CDR1 is SGHDT and CDR2 is YYEEEE in the germline V gene. The CDR3 DNA reads as TGTGCCAGCAGCTTGGGGCAGGGGGACTACACCTTC. This gives the protein CASSLGQGDYTF.

The chain couples TRBV3-1 to TRBJ2-5, with TRBD2 matching over 11 bases. Germline CDR1 is LGHDT and CDR2 is YNNKEL (reference sequence). The length of the CDR3 is 19 residues. V gave up 3 bases and J gave up 0 bases; unmatched junction bases: 12. CDR3 loop: CASSQADGTSGRYQETQYF. The CDR3 coding sequence is TGTGCCAGCAGCCAGGCCGACGGGACTAGCGGAAGGTACCAAGAGACCCAGTACTTC.

The V gene is TRBV29-1, the J gene TRBJ1-1, with no clear D. CDR1 and CDR2 from the germline V gene are SQVTM and ANQGSEA. The CDR3 loop spans 11 amino acids. With 6 bases removed from V and 1 base from J, the gap between germline ends came to 6 bases. CDR3 residues: CSVERNTEAFF. Here the CDR3 DNA reads TGCAGCGTCGAAAGGAACACTGAAGCTTTCTTT.

The chain carries TRBV6-5 and TRBJ2-1; D call uncertain. The ends were cut back, 2 bases at V and 2 bases at J, with 13 bases in the middle. CDR3 length: 16 residues. CDR1 and CDR2 (germline): MNHEY, SVGAGI. The CDR3 here is CASSYGTTTAYNEQFF. The CDR3 coding sequence is TGTGCCAGCAGTTACGGTACTACCACAGCCTACAATGAGCAGTTCTTC.

The chain employs TRBV20-1 and TRBJ1-1; D uncertain. The germline V and J ends were trimmed by 3 bases and 7 bases, with 12 bases remaining between them. Germline V gene sequence: CDR1 DFQATT, CDR2 SNEGSKA (reference sequence). The CDR3 is made up of 12 amino acids. CDR3 loop: CSASSFFGEAFF. Written as DNA, the CDR3 is TGCAGTGCTAGTAGTTTTTTTGGTGAAGCTTTCTTT.

The rearrangement joins TRBV3-1 to TRBJ1-1; D gene unclear. V dropped 1 base and J dropped 6 bases, with 9 bases sitting between them. CDR1 LGHDT and CDR2 YNNKEL come from the germline V gene (reference sequence). The length of the CDR3 is 13 residues. CDR3 region: CASSQGEGAEAFF. Written as DNA, the CDR3 is TGTGCCAGCAGCCAAGGCGAGGGCGCTGAAGCTTTCTTT.

The chain has TRBV7-9 and TRBJ2-1; D gene unclear. With 1 base removed from V and 6 bases from J, the gap between germline ends came to 13 bases. Germline CDR1 is SEHNR and CDR2 is FQNEAQ (reference sequence). The CDR3 is 15 amino acids. The CDR3 here is CASSLGSGPLNEQFF. The CDR3, as DNA: TGTGCCAGCAGCTTAGGATCCGGGCCCCTCAATGAGCAGTTCTTC.

The chain uses TRBV2 and TRBJ1-3; 7 bases align to TRBD1. CDR1 SNHLY and CDR2 FYNNEI come from the germline V gene. The V segment lost 2 bases and the J segment 2 bases; nucleotides outside the gene matches: 6. This CDR3 spans 16 amino acids. Here the CDR3 reads CASSETRGLTGNTIYF. Here the CDR3 DNA reads TGTGCCAGCAGTGAAACCAGGGGGTTGACTGGAAACACCATATATTTT.

The chain has TRBV2 and TRBJ2-1; D gene uncertain. This CDR3 is 15 amino acids long. The ends were cut back, 7 bases at V and 6 bases at J, with 19 bases in the middle. CDR1 and CDR2 (germline): SNHLY, FYNNEI. The DNA for the CDR3 is TGTGCCAGCACCGCAAAGGGTGGAATTCCCAATGAGCAGTTCTTC. It encodes CASTAKGGIPNEQFF.

The J gene is TRBJ2-3, the V gene TRBV9; D not resolved. The CDR3 covers 12 residues. Germline CDR1 and CDR2: SGDLS and YYNGEE. The V gene lost 0 bases and the J gene lost 6 bases, with 5 bases spanning the gap. The CDR3 DNA is TGTGCCAGCAGCGTAGTAGGCGATACGCAGTATTTT. This encodes CASSVVGDTQYF.

CDR3 amino acids: CASSQRPGHTEAFF. The CDR3 DNA follows: TGCGCCAGCAGCCAAAGACCGGGACACACTGAAGCTTTCTTT. The rearrangement links TRBV4-1 to TRBJ1-1; the D gene is possibly TRBD1 (5 bases). The CDR3 loop spans 14 amino acids. Germline CDR1 MGHRA, CDR2 YSYEKL. Trimming shortened V by 2 bases and J by 3 bases, and 10 bases separated the two germline ends.

V gene TRBV28 combines with J gene TRBJ2-7, with a weak D call TRBD1 (5 bases). The CDR3 consists of 15 residues. Germline V gene lookup returns CDR1 MDHEN and CDR2 SYDVKM. V was clipped by 8 bases and J by 5 bases, with 22 bases between them. CDR3: CASGSGIREVDEQYF. CDR3 nucleotide sequence: TGTGCCAGCGGATCCGGAATCAGGGAAGTCGACGAGCAGTACTTC.

This rearrangement joins TRBV29-1 to TRBJ2-7; D remains ambiguous. Per germline, CDR1 SQVTM and CDR2 ANQGSEA. Trimming pared 4 bases from V and 3 bases from J, leaving 7 bases between. This CDR3 region has 11 residues. The CDR3 bases are TGCAGCGTTGTGTTCCGCTACGAGCAGTACTTC. Encoded protein: CSVVFRYEQYF.

This clonotype was detected only once. The chain carries TRBV19 and TRBJ2-7, with 9 bases identical to TRBD1. Germline V gene data show CDR1 as LNHDA and CDR2 as SQIVND (reference sequence). The CDR3 runs 15 residues. The trim removed 5 bases at V and 2 bases at J, leaving 7 bases unmatched. Here the CDR3 reads CASSPGTGKTYEQYF. CDR3 sequence (DNA): TGTGCCAGTAGTCCCGGGACAGGGAAAACCTACGAGCAGTACTTC.

V usage is TRBV6-2 or TRBV6-3 and J usage is TRBJ2-7, with D possibly TRBD1 on 6 matching bases. Trimming left V 1 base short and J 3 bases short, with 19 bases between. Germline V gene data show CDR1 as MNHEY and CDR2 as SVGEGT. The CDR3 runs 17 residues. The DNA of the CDR3 is TGTGCCAGCAGTTACTGGGCAGACAGGAAGCAGGACTACGAGCAGTACTTC. Protein product: CASSYWADRKQDYEQYF.

This clonotype was seen only once. This rearrangement joins TRBV20-1 to TRBJ1-2, with D tentatively TRBD1 (5 bases). The CDR3 runs 14 residues. Germline V gene lookup returns CDR1 DFQATT and CDR2 SNEGSKA (reference sequence). V was cut by 1 base and J by 0 bases, with 9 bases left in between. CDR3 in DNA: TGCAGTGCTAGAGTTGGGGGAACTAACTATGGCTACACCTTC. Translated, it gives CSARVGGTNYGYTF.

The rearrangement links TRBV15 to TRBJ2-5; 12 bases fit TRBD1. With V trimmed by 5 bases and J by 5 bases, 6 bases remained unmatched. Germline values: CDR1 LNHNV, CDR2 YYDKDF (reference sequence). The CDR3 covers 15 residues. This CDR3 is CATSARDRGQETQYF. The CDR3 coding sequence is TGTGCCACCAGCGCCCGGGACAGGGGGCAGGAGACCCAGTACTTC.

The chain recombines TRBV29-1 with TRBJ2-7; D perhaps matches TRBD1 (6 bases). Germline V CDR1 and CDR2: SQVTM, ANQGSEA. The CDR3 runs 13 residues. V was cut by 4 bases and J by 2 bases, with 12 bases left in between. CDR3 sequence (DNA): TGCAGCGTTGTTGGTCAGGGGCCCTACGAGCAGTACTTC. It translates to CSVVGQGPYEQYF.

The genes are TRBV4-1 and TRBJ2-2, with D perhaps TRBD2 (5 bases). The V end lost 0 bases, the J end lost 7 bases, and 9 bases lay between the germline ends. The CDR3 is made up of 14 amino acids. Germline CDR1 MGHRA, CDR2 YSYEKL. The CDR3 sequence is CASSQEGRFGELFF. DNA for the CDR3: TGCGCCAGCAGCCAAGAAGGGAGATTCGGGGAGCTGTTTTTT.

This chain joins TRBV27 and TRBJ1-2; D gene unclear. Trimming removed 2 bases at V and 7 bases at J, with 11 bases between. Looked up from germline, CDR1 is MNHEY and CDR2 is SMNVEV (reference sequence). The CDR3 sequence is 13 residues long. The CDR3 region has the DNA TGTGCCAGCAGTTTAACGGCTACGAGTGGCTACACCTTC. Its translation is CASSLTATSGYTF.

The V call is TRBV10-3, the J call TRBJ1-6; D may be TRBD1 (6 bases). Germline V CDR1 and CDR2: ENHRY, SYGVKD. V was cut by 3 bases and J by 19 bases, with 19 bases left in between. The CDR3 has 13 residues. The CDR3 DNA sequence: TGTGCCATCAGTGATTCCCCCCGAGGGCAGGGGCACTTT. This gives the protein CAISDSPRGQGHF.

CDR3 in amino acids: CASSWAGDTQYF. DNA of the CDR3: TGTGCCAGCAGCTGGGCTGGAGATACGCAGTATTTT. The chain joins TRBV5-4 to TRBJ2-3; D call uncertain. V dropped 3 bases and J dropped 5 bases, with 7 bases sitting between them. The CDR3 runs 12 residues. From germline, CDR1 is SGHNT and CDR2 YYREEE (reference sequence).

The V and J genes are TRBV20-1 and TRBJ1-1; no clear D gene. Per germline, CDR1 DFQATT and CDR2 SNEGSKA (reference sequence). The CDR3 is made up of 14 amino acids. V lost 6 bases and J 1 base, leaving 15 bases between the germline ends. The CDR3 here is CSAGSISENTEAFF. Here the CDR3 DNA reads TGCAGTGCAGGTAGTATCTCAGAGAACACTGAAGCTTTCTTT.